This T cell receptor beta chain is drawn from a study of shared clonotypes between healthy human individuals. Study details: CD4 naive cells filled three plates per donor, CD4 memory three, CD8 naive two and CD8 memory one. Broader study findings: Across a few donors, naive CD4 shared about 5%, naive CD8 about 3.2%, memory CD4 roughly 2.4%, memory CD8 0.4%. Tissue TCR repertoires likely differ from these blood-only repertoires. A reduction in generation probabilities was seen for non-shared clonotypes relative to those shared by all four donors.

Assay used: immunoSEQ multiplex PCR; TCRdb lists only in-frame clones, some missing. The sample records approximately 2,000,000 clones, roughly 92% being singletons. On this clone: As yet, its antigen is unknown.

The CDR3 length is 12 residues. Germline V CDR1 and CDR2: SQVTM, ANQGSEA. The V gene lost 7 bases and the J gene lost 6 bases, with 16 bases spanning the gap. The rearrangement links TRBV29-1 to TRBJ2-7, with D possibly being TRBD2 (5 bases). Sequenced input: naive CD4+ T cells from PBMCs. Subset in this sample: CD45RA+ positively selected. This clonotype was obtained from a man aged 18 to 29 in good health. Some clones in this sample may be carry-over from other donors' samples. The CDR3 here is CSGGDWESEQYF. CDR3 coding DNA: TGCAGCGGTGGGGATTGGGAGTCCGAGCAGTACTTC.